These 25 T cell receptor beta chains originate from one sample sequenced in a study of blood T cell repertoires in COVID-19. Sequenced by immunoSEQ multiplex PCR; TCRdb stores in-frame clones only, minus some. The sample has around 170,000 clones; over 90% are singletons. Material: peripheral blood. The receptors derive from a man over 45 with acute or convalescent COVID-19.

The CDR3: CASSLRGGEANYGYTF. DNA of the CDR3: TGTGCCAGCAGTTTAAGGGGCGGGGAGGCTAACTATGGCTACACCTTC. This sequence joins TRBV27 and TRBJ1-2; tentative D call: TRBD1 (5 bases). CDR1 is MNHEY and CDR2 is SMNVEV in the germline V gene (reference sequence). V was trimmed by 2 bases and J by 0 bases, leaving 13 bases between them. This CDR3 has 16 amino acids.

This clone was seen just once. This sequence joins TRBV5-1 and TRBJ2-2; D unresolved. Germline V lookup: CDR1 SGHRS, CDR2 YFSETQ. The length of the CDR3 is 13 residues. V shed 6 bases and J shed 4 bases, with 10 bases lying between them. The CDR3 loop is CASTQQSTGELFF. In DNA, the CDR3 is TGCGCCAGCACCCAACAGAGCACCGGGGAGCTGTTTTTT.

This chain joins TRBV7-3 and TRBJ2-1, with a possible D match to TRBD2 (6 bases). With 6 bases removed from V and 5 bases from J, the gap between germline ends came to 11 bases. CDR1 and CDR2 from the germline V gene are SGHTA and FQGTGA. The CDR3 extends over 13 amino acids. The CDR3 DNA reads as TGTGCCAGCAGGCCCGGCGGGGACAATGAGCAGTTCTTC. Its translation is CASRPGGDNEQFF.

This chain links TRBV6-2 or TRBV6-3 with TRBJ1-1, with a weak D call TRBD1 (6 bases). Germline CDR1 is MNHEY and CDR2 is SVGEGT. The CDR3 consists of 16 residues. V gave up 2 bases and J gave up 0 bases, with 13 bases separating them. CDR3 sequence: CASSYMSGQLNTEAFF. Written as DNA, the CDR3 is TGTGCCAGCAGTTACATGTCCGGACAGTTGAACACTGAAGCTTTCTTT.

The chain has TRBV7-2 and TRBJ1-5, with 8 bases matching TRBD1. CDR1 is SGHTA and CDR2 is FQGNSA in the germline V gene. V lost 7 bases, J lost 11 bases, and 22 bases stayed unmatched. The CDR3 has 17 residues. For the CDR3, the DNA is TGTGCCAGCACCTCCGTGGGGGCAGGGGGCGCGGGTGAAACCCAGCATTTT. Its translation: CASTSVGAGGAGETQHF.

The V call is TRBV4-1, the J call TRBJ2-2; 14 bases map to TRBD2. Germline CDR1 and CDR2: MGHRA and YSYEKL. CDR3 length equals 18 residues. Trimming took 4 bases from V and 5 from J; bases not matched to a gene: 9. This chain's CDR3 is CASSRGGLAGVGTGELFF. CDR3 nucleotide sequence: TGCGCCAGCAGCCGGGGGGGACTAGCGGGAGTAGGGACCGGGGAGCTGTTTTTT.

The chain links TRBV12-3 or TRBV12-4 to TRBJ1-5; 7 bases align to TRBD1. With V trimmed by 4 bases and J by 9 bases, 6 bases remained unmatched. The CDR3 is 13 amino acids. The DNA of the CDR3 is TGTGCCAGCAGTTCCCGACAGGGCCTGCCCCAGCATTTT. Encoded protein: CASSSRQGLPQHF.

This rearrangement joins TRBV19 to TRBJ1-3; 7 bases agree with TRBD1. J gave up 0 bases and V 5 bases, and 7 bases lay outside the gene matches. Germline CDR1 reads LNHDA; CDR2 reads SQIVND (reference sequence). The CDR3 is 16 amino acids. The DNA for the CDR3 is TGTGCCAGTAGTGCAACAGGGGAAGTCTCTGGAAACACCATATATTTT. As protein: CASSATGEVSGNTIYF.

The V and J genes are TRBV18 and TRBJ1-1; TRBD1 aligns across 8 bases. This CDR3 is 15 amino acids long. The V and J ends lost 5 bases and 2 bases, in that order; junction bases with no gene match: 7. CDR1 and CDR2 (germline): KGHSH, LQKENI. In DNA form, the CDR3 reads TGTGCCAGCTCAATGACCGGGACAGGTAACACTGAAGCTTTCTTT. Protein product: CASSMTGTGNTEAFF.

This clone was detected a few times. The chain links TRBV19 to TRBJ2-3; 7 bases align to TRBD2. This CDR3 contains 17 residues. V shed 3 bases, J shed 5 bases, and the junction held 14 bases outside the gene matches. CDR1 is LNHDA and CDR2 is SQIVND in the germline V gene (reference sequence). Written as DNA, the CDR3 is TGTGCCAGTAGTATGATAAAAGGGCGGGAGTCTGGAGATACGCAGTATTTT. Translation gives CASSMIKGRESGDTQYF.

The genes are TRBV9 and TRBJ2-3, with 11 bases identical to TRBD2. Germline loops: CDR1 SGDLS, CDR2 YYNGEE. The length of the CDR3 is 16 residues. Trimming removed 3 bases from V and 3 bases from J; junction bases left unmatched: 6. CDR3 region: CASSDGLAGRTDTQYF. As DNA, the CDR3 is TGTGCCAGCAGCGACGGACTAGCGGGTAGGACAGATACGCAGTATTTT.

The V call is TRBV5-8, the J call TRBJ1-2, with D unclear. This CDR3 spans 16 amino acids. From germline, CDR1 is SGHTS and CDR2 YDEGEE. Between the trimmed V and J ends, which lost 3 bases and 4 bases, there was a span of 19 bases. CDR3 DNA: TGTGCCAGCAGCTCCCTGTCTACTTACCGTAGCTATGGCTACACCTTC. It translates to CASSSLSTYRSYGYTF.

The chain uses TRBV7-2 and TRBJ1-1, with a possible D match to TRBD1 (5 bases). The CDR3 extends over 15 amino acids. The ends were cut back, 4 bases at V and 5 bases at J, with 17 bases in the middle. Germline-derived CDR1 and CDR2 are SGHTA and FQGNSA. CDR3 loop: CASSSGPSRGTEAFF. CDR3 sequence (DNA): TGTGCCAGCAGCTCCGGGCCATCCCGGGGGACTGAAGCTTTCTTT.

J is TRBJ2-1 and V is TRBV12-5, with 11 bases lining up with TRBD2. J gave up 0 bases and V 5 bases, and 3 bases lay outside the gene matches. Germline CDR1 and CDR2: LGHNT and FRNRAP. This CDR3 has 16 amino acids. DNA of the CDR3: TGTGCTAGTGGTCTAACTAGCGGGAGCTCCTACAATGAGCAGTTCTTC. This encodes CASGLTSGSSYNEQFF.

The chain's CDR3 is CSVADRGGLWEQYF. CDR3 nucleotides: TGCAGCGTGGCCGACAGGGGGGGTTTGTGGGAGCAGTACTTC. V is TRBV29-1 and J is TRBJ2-7, with 9 bases fitting TRBD1. The ends lost 6 bases at V and 7 bases at J; junction bases unmatched: 13. This CDR3 is 14 amino acids long. Germline V CDR1 and CDR2: SQVTM, ANQGSEA.

This chain connects TRBV24-1 to TRBJ1-5; 9 bases map to TRBD1. Trimming at V came to 4 bases and at J to 3 bases, leaving 3 bases not matched to a gene. CDR3 size: 15 residues. The V gene's germline CDR1 is KGHDR and CDR2 SFDVKD. CDR3 protein: CATSEGTGNNQPQHF. DNA for the CDR3: TGTGCCACCAGTGAAGGGACAGGGAACAATCAGCCCCAGCATTTT.

This clone was found a few times. The chain recombines TRBV6-5 with TRBJ1-2, with D possibly being TRBD1 (6 bases). V lost 6 bases and J lost 0, with 14 bases in between. The germline gives CDR1 MNHEY, CDR2 SVGAGI. This CDR3 has 15 residues. The CDR3 region has the DNA TGTGCCAGCAGAACGGGACAACTAGCTAACTATGGCTACACCTTC. It translates to CASRTGQLANYGYTF.

This clone occurred once. This rearrangement joins TRBV5-5 to TRBJ2-6, with TRBD1 matching 10 bases. CDR3 length equals 18 residues. Germline CDR1 is SGHKS and CDR2 is YYEKEE (reference sequence). The ends lost 4 bases at V and 0 bases at J; junction bases unmatched: 7. CDR3 DNA sequence: TGTGCCAGCAGCCTCACGGGACAGGGGATCTCTGGGGCCAACGTCCTGACTTTC. This translates into CASSLTGQGISGANVLTF.

The genes are TRBV9 and TRBJ1-1; tentative D call: TRBD1 (6 bases). Trimming stripped 2 bases from V and 2 bases from J, with 16 bases between. The length of the CDR3 is 16 residues. Germline CDR1 is SGDLS and CDR2 is YYNGEE. CDR3 region: CASSVHGAGVNTEAFF. CDR3 bases: TGTGCCAGCAGCGTCCACGGTGCAGGGGTCAACACTGAAGCTTTCTTT.

The rearrangement joins TRBV7-9 to TRBJ2-3; 8 bases align to TRBD1. Germline trimming cut 5 bases from V and 4 bases from J; bases unmatched to any gene: 5. Germline V CDR1 and CDR2: SEHNR, FQNEAQ (reference sequence). The CDR3 has 14 residues. For the CDR3, the DNA is TGTGCCAGCAGCACCAGGGGGCCCGCAGATACGCAGTATTTT. This gives the protein CASSTRGPADTQYF.

This chain links TRBV4-1 with TRBJ1-1; D is ambiguous. V shed 1 base and J shed 1 base, with 4 bases lying between them. This CDR3 has 13 amino acids. CDR1 is MGHRA and CDR2 is YSYEKL in the germline V gene. The CDR3: CASSQVANTEAFF. In DNA, the CDR3 is TGCGCCAGCAGCCAAGTAGCGAACACTGAAGCTTTCTTT.

The chain has TRBV2 and TRBJ1-5; D not resolved. This CDR3 region has 15 residues. The ends were cut back, 8 bases at V and 2 bases at J, with 16 bases in the middle. CDR1 is SNHLY, CDR2 FYNNEI, per germline. CDR3 sequence: CASGRGITRNQPQHF. As DNA, the CDR3 is TGTGCCAGCGGGCGAGGGATTACTCGCAATCAGCCCCAGCATTTT. The full variable domain, with the rest looked up from reference TRBV2 and TRBJ1-5, is EPEVTQTPSHQVTQMGQEVILRCVPISNHLYFYWYRQILGQKVEFLVSFYNNEISEKSEIFDDQFSVERPDGSNFTLKIRSTKLEDSAMYFCASGRGITRNQPQHFGDGTRLSIL.

The CDR3 spells CASSPLAGPTTDTQYF. In DNA, the CDR3 is TGTGCCAGCTCACCACTAGCGGGGCCAACCACAGATACGCAGTATTTT. The chain has TRBV18 and TRBJ2-3; 8 bases line up with TRBD2. V lost 1 base to trimming and J lost 2 bases; unmatched junction nucleotides: 5. Germline loops: CDR1 KGHSH, CDR2 LQKENI. The CDR3 runs 16 residues.

The chain is built from TRBV28 and TRBJ1-3; 10 bases align to TRBD1. Germline V gene data show CDR1 as MDHEN and CDR2 as SYDVKM. Trimming at V came to 4 bases and at J to 0 bases, leaving 9 bases not matched to a gene. This CDR3 is 18 amino acids long. The CDR3 region is CASSSPRDRGISGNTIYF. As DNA, the CDR3 is TGTGCCAGCAGTTCCCCCCGGGACAGGGGCATCTCTGGAAACACCATATATTTT.

This chain uses TRBV15 with TRBJ2-1, with D possibly TRBD2 on 5 matching bases. Germline assignment: CDR1 LNHNV and CDR2 YYDKDF (reference sequence). V was pared by 0 bases and J by 2 bases, with 14 bases between. CDR3 length: 17 residues. CDR3 nucleotides: TGTGCCACCAGCAGAGATGCGGGTATCAGTGCCTACAATGAGCAGTTCTTC. Translation: CATSRDAGISAYNEQFF.